These 14 T cell receptor beta chains were all obtained from the same sample, sequenced in a study of T cell responses to AZD1222 COVID-19 vaccine. The table came from immunoSEQ multiplex PCR; TCRdb's copy has only in-frame clones and leaves some out. The table has some 110,000 clones, roughly 84% seen once. The specimen comprised peripheral blood, sampled 28 days after the second AZD1222 dose. These receptors came from an adult who received the AZD1222 COVID-19 vaccine.

V and J are TRBV29-1 and TRBJ1-2; D call uncertain. CDR3 length: 14 amino acids. Looked up from germline, CDR1 is SQVTM and CDR2 is ANQGSEA. Trimming removed 4 bases from V and 5 bases from J, with 17 bases in between. CDR3 sequence reads: CSVVFDTEVYGYTF. The CDR3 nucleotides read TGCAGCGTTGTCTTCGATACAGAAGTATATGGCTACACCTTC.

The chain couples TRBV28 to TRBJ2-1, with a tentative D call TRBD1 (5 bases). V lost 8 bases and J lost 5, with 22 bases in between. The CDR3 has 16 residues. The germline V gene has CDR1 MDHEN and CDR2 SYDVKM. This chain's CDR3 is CASGFSPGPPNNEQFF. The CDR3 nucleotides read TGTGCCAGCGGCTTCAGTCCAGGGCCACCGAACAATGAGCAGTTCTTC.

The chain couples TRBV28 to TRBJ1-5, with D uncertain. The germline CDR1 and CDR2 sequences are MDHEN and SYDVKM. Deletions cut 4 bases from V and 2 bases from J, with 12 bases between. CDR3 length: 15 amino acids. CDR3 amino acids: CASSSAGSGNQPQHF. CDR3 nucleotide sequence: TGTGCCAGCAGTTCCGCCGGGAGTGGCAATCAGCCCCAGCATTTT.

The gene calls are TRBV4-1 and TRBJ2-1; 8 positions agree with TRBD2. The V segment lost 3 bases and the J segment 4 bases; nucleotides outside the gene matches: 17. In germline, CDR1 is MGHRA, CDR2 YSYEKL. There are 19 residues in the CDR3. CDR3 sequence (DNA): TGCGCCAGCAGCCATCTCTTTCGGGCGGGGGGAAGCTCTTACAATGAGCAGTTCTTC. This codes for CASSHLFRAGGSSYNEQFF.

The CDR3 bases are TGTGCCAGCAGCTCCCCGACAGGGTCAATTGGCTACACCTTC. Protein: CASSSPTGSIGYTF. The chain couples TRBV5-6 to TRBJ1-2; 7 nucleotides line up with TRBD1. The CDR3 spans 14 residues. The V and J ends lost 3 bases and 7 bases, in that order; junction bases with no gene match: 9. Germline loops: CDR1 SGHDT, CDR2 YYEEEE.

This clone was detected only once. The V gene is TRBV6-2 or TRBV6-3, the J gene TRBJ2-2; D gene uncertain. CDR1 and CDR2 from the germline V gene are MNHEY and SVGEGT. V lost 0 bases and J lost 5, with 1 base in between. CDR3 length: 12 residues. CDR3 sequence: CASSYSTGELFF. The CDR3 DNA reads as TGTGCCAGCAGTTACTCAACCGGGGAGCTGTTTTTT.

The rearrangement joins TRBV3-1 (or the pseudogene TRBV3-2) to TRBJ1-5; D gene unclear. From germline, CDR1 is LGHDT and CDR2 YNNKEL (reference sequence). V gave up 0 bases and J gave up 6 bases, with 3 bases separating them. There are 12 residues in the CDR3. The CDR3 sequence: CASSQDGQPQHF. DNA for the CDR3: TGTGCCAGCAGCCAAGACGGTCAGCCCCAGCATTTT.

V is TRBV19 and J is TRBJ2-5; tentative D call: TRBD2 (6 bases). Deletions cut 7 bases from V and 4 bases from J, with 22 bases between. From germline, CDR1 is LNHDA and CDR2 SQIVND (reference sequence). The CDR3 is 16 residues long. CDR3 DNA: TGTGCCAGTACCCGATCCTGGAGGGGAAGGGGAGAGACCCAGTACTTC. Translating it yields CASTRSWRGRGETQYF.

The CDR3 DNA follows: TGCAGTGCTAATGAAGATACGCAGTATTTT. Its protein is CSANEDTQYF. The chain has TRBV20-1 and TRBJ2-3; D unresolved. CDR1 DFQATT and CDR2 SNEGSKA come from the germline V gene (reference sequence). The CDR3 consists of 10 residues. The ends were cut back, 4 bases at V and 5 bases at J, with 4 bases in the middle.

The V gene is TRBV19, the J gene TRBJ2-2, with 15 nucleotides matching TRBD2. The V gene's germline CDR1 is LNHDA and CDR2 SQIVND (reference sequence). Unmatched junction bases numbered 19, after V lost 8 bases and J lost 6 bases. This CDR3 contains 20 residues. CDR3 nucleotides: TGTGCCAGTTCCCACCGAACGGGACTAGCGGGAGGAGAGAAACCCGGGGAGCTGTTTTTT. This encodes CASSHRTGLAGGEKPGELFF.

The rearrangement uses TRBV28 and TRBJ1-2; 9 bases map to TRBD1. V was pared by 6 bases and J by 4 bases, with 6 bases of the junction left unmatched. The V gene's germline CDR1 is MDHEN and CDR2 SYDVKM. The CDR3 has 14 residues. The CDR3 DNA is TGTGCCAGCAGGGACAGGGGTTCCCTCTATGGCTACACCTTC. As protein: CASRDRGSLYGYTF.

V and J are TRBV4-2 and TRBJ1-2; D not certain. The germline CDR1 and CDR2 sequences are LGHNA and YNFKEQ. V was trimmed by 4 bases and J by 5 bases, leaving 8 bases between them. This CDR3 region has 12 residues. The CDR3 region is CASSPSGYGYTF. In nucleotides, the CDR3 is TGTGCCAGCAGCCCATCTGGTTATGGCTACACCTTC.

This clone was observed a few times. The V gene is TRBV7-2, the J gene TRBJ2-7; D is undetermined. This CDR3 has 13 residues. V lost 2 bases, J lost 2 bases, and 7 bases lay in between. The germline V gene has CDR1 SGHTA and CDR2 FQGNSA. The CDR3 coding sequence is TGTGCCAGCAGCTTATCCAGCACCTACGAGCAGTACTTC. Translation gives CASSLSSTYEQYF.

The chain has TRBV7-9 and TRBJ1-1; no reliable D call. CDR3 length: 12 residues. CDR1 is SEHNR, CDR2 FQNEAQ, per germline (reference sequence). V was shortened by 2 bases and J by 2 bases, with 3 bases between the two germline ends. CDR3 coding DNA: TGTGCCAGCAGCTTACATAACACTGAAGCTTTCTTT. Its protein is CASSLHNTEAFF.